This TCR beta chain was observed in a study of CD8+ T cells in alopecia areata. Extracted RNA was reverse transcribed into cDNA, the sequencing template. Some clones are missing from TCRdb's copy, which holds only in-frame ones; the method was immunoSEQ multiplex PCR. Altogether hundreds of thousands of clones are present, 60% being singletons, with the ten largest covering about 0.93%. Documented treatment: oral pan-JAK inhibitor, 5-10 mg twice daily. It was from alopecia areata patients that lesional scalp punch biopsies and peripheral blood were collected. Germline V gene lookup returns CDR1 SQVTM and CDR2 ANQGSEA. V dropped 5 bases and J dropped 4; count of bases not matched to a gene: 8. This CDR3 is 14 amino acids long.

The TCR originated in a human donor with alopecia areata. Sequencing was performed on CD4+ T cells sorted from blood, taken around week 54, from a patient treated with tofacitinib. The rearrangement joins TRBV29-1 to TRBJ2-3, with 8 bases that match TRBD2. CDR3 sequence: CSVLPGGSADTQYF. The CDR3 region has the DNA TGCAGCGTTCTCCCGGGGGGGTCCGCAGATACGCAGTATTTT.